This TCR beta chain was documented in a study of blood T cell repertoires in COVID-19. Repertoires were generated with immunoSEQ multiplex PCR, while TCRdb's copy carries only in-frame clones and drops some. The table lists about 180,000 clones, more than 65% of them singletons. Germline loops: CDR1 SGHRS, CDR2 YFSETQ. The CDR3 sequence is 14 residues long. Germline trimming cut 4 bases from V and 8 bases from J; bases unmatched to any gene: 6. The TCR sequence derives from a woman of 80 years or more with active or convalescent COVID-19. The source material was peripheral blood. The V and J genes are TRBV5-1 and TRBJ1-6; 7 bases are shared with TRBD1. The CDR3 loop reads CASSHGTVDSPLHF. CDR3 DNA sequence: TGCGCCAGCAGCCATGGGACAGTAGATTCACCCCTCCACTTT.